Presented here are 22 T cell receptor beta chains from one specimen sequenced in a study of T cell changes during pregnancy in multiple sclerosis. The method was immunoSEQ multiplex PCR; TCRdb's version includes in-frame clones alone and lacks a portion of them. The sample has fewer than 50,000 clones, roughly 87% seen once. The sample was CD8+ T cells from peripheral blood mononuclear cells, taken in the first trimester of pregnancy. These receptors were obtained from a female donor with multiple sclerosis, enrolled in a pregnancy study.

Remarks on this clone: The sample holds other DNA sequences that translate to the same CDR3. The chain combines TRBV29-1 with TRBJ2-7; 8 positions agree with TRBD2. The CDR3 extends over 13 amino acids. The germline CDR1 and CDR2 sequences are SQVTM and ANQGSEA. V lost 2 bases, J lost 3 bases, and 3 bases stayed unmatched. The CDR3 region is CSVELAGDYEQYF. In nucleotides, the CDR3 is TGCAGCGTTGAACTAGCGGGCGACTACGAGCAGTACTTC.

The J gene is TRBJ2-2, the V gene TRBV6-5; weak D call: TRBD2 (5 bases). The CDR3 covers 14 residues. The germline V gene encodes CDR1 MNHEY and CDR2 SVGAGI. V lost 4 bases, J lost 3 bases, and 9 bases lay in between. For the CDR3, the DNA is TGTGCCAGCAGTTCCGGACTTTACACCGGGGAGCTGTTTTTT. This codes for CASSSGLYTGELFF.

CDR3 DNA sequence: TGTGCCAGCACCGAGCGGGAGCGTGGGGAGCAGTTCTTC. Translation gives CASTERERGEQFF. This chain connects TRBV6-4 to TRBJ2-1; 8 bases line up with TRBD2. In germline, CDR1 is MRHNA, CDR2 SNTAGT. V dropped 7 bases and J dropped 10; count of bases not matched to a gene: 9. The CDR3 runs to 13 residues.

There are a few counts of this clone. V is TRBV6-1 and J is TRBJ1-4, with D possibly being TRBD1 (5 bases). Trimming removed 3 bases from V and 5 bases from J, with 10 bases in between. This CDR3 is 14 amino acids long. Germline V gives CDR1 MNHNS, CDR2 SASEGT. The CDR3 loop reads CASSERGLNEKLFF. DNA of the CDR3: TGTGCCAGCAGTGAGCGGGGGTTGAATGAAAAACTGTTTTTT.

This rearrangement joins TRBV7-3 to TRBJ2-3; TRBD2 matches 8 bases. The V gene's germline CDR1 is SGHTA and CDR2 FQGTGA. The CDR3 is made up of 19 amino acids. V shed 2 bases and J 2 bases; nucleotides not matched to a gene: 15. CDR3 sequence (DNA): TGTGCCAGCAGCTTACTCGGGCGTGCTAGCGGGCCGATCACAGATACGCAGTATTTT. Its translation: CASSLLGRASGPITDTQYF.

The chain carries TRBV7-2 and TRBJ1-2; 7 bases fit TRBD1. The CDR3 is 17 residues long. V was clipped by 5 bases and J by 5 bases; unmatched bases: 17. CDR1 is SGHTA and CDR2 is FQGNSA in the germline V gene. The CDR3 loop is CASSPGRDRHEFYGYTF. DNA of the CDR3: TGTGCCAGCAGCCCAGGCAGGGACAGACACGAATTTTATGGCTACACCTTC. The full variable domain, rest sourced from reference TRBV7-2 and TRBJ1-2, is GAGVSQSPSNKVTEKGKDVELRCDPISGHTALYWYRQSLGQGLEFLIYFQGNSAPDKSGLPSDRFSAERTGGSVSTLTIQRTQQEDSAVYLCASSPGRDRHEFYGYTFGSGTRLTVV.

This clone was seen a single time. V gene TRBV12-5 combines with J gene TRBJ2-7; D may be TRBD2 (5 bases). V lost 7 bases, J lost 5 bases, and 21 bases lay in between. The CDR3 extends over 15 amino acids. The germline V gene encodes CDR1 LGHNT and CDR2 FRNRAP. In nucleotides, the CDR3 is TGTGCTAGTGCCTTACTAGGTAGCGCGTTCGACGAGCAGTACTTC. This encodes CASALLGSAFDEQYF. The complete variable domain, with remaining parts taken from reference TRBV12-5 and TRBJ2-7, reads DARVTQTPRHKVTEMGQEVTMRCQPILGHNTVFWYRQTMMQGLELLAYFRNRAPLDDSGMPKDRFSAEMPDATLATLKIQPSEPRDSAVYFCASALLGSAFDEQYFGPGTRLTVT.

The gene calls are TRBV7-6 and TRBJ2-7; 7 bases are a match to TRBD2. The CDR3 length is 13 residues. The trim removed 4 bases at V and 4 bases at J, leaving 4 bases unmatched. Germline CDR1 and CDR2: SGHVS and FNYEAQ. CDR3 protein: CASSSERGYEQYF. The CDR3 DNA reads TGTGCCAGCAGCTCGGAGCGGGGTTACGAGCAGTACTTC.

The chain couples TRBV6-1 to TRBJ2-2, with D perhaps matching TRBD2 (6 bases). Trimming left V 8 bases short and J 0 bases short, with 10 bases between. The CDR3 loop spans 14 amino acids. The germline gives CDR1 MNHNS, CDR2 SASEGT. For the CDR3, the DNA is TGTGCCAGCCGAACGGGAGCGAACACCGGGGAGCTGTTTTTT. Residues: CASRTGANTGELFF.

The chain uses TRBV27 and TRBJ2-3; unclear D gene. CDR3 size: 13 residues. V was shortened by 8 bases and J by 5 bases, with 14 bases between the two germline ends. CDR1 MNHEY and CDR2 SMNVEV come from the germline V gene (reference sequence). The chain's CDR3 is CASRFLGGDTQYF. DNA of the CDR3: TGTGCCAGCCGATTCCTCGGTGGAGATACGCAGTATTTT.

The V call is TRBV7-8, the J call TRBJ1-5; D call uncertain. In germline, CDR1 is SGHVS, CDR2 FQNEAQ. This CDR3 comprises 13 residues. V was shortened by 7 bases and J by 2 bases, with 9 bases between the two germline ends. The CDR3 DNA reads TGTGCCAGCACCACTGAAGGCAATCAGCCCCAGCATTTT. Encoded protein: CASTTEGNQPQHF. The full variable domain, rest sourced from reference TRBV7-8 and TRBJ1-5, is GAGVSQSPRYKVAKRGQDVALRCDPISGHVSLFWYQQALGQGPEFLTYFQNEAQLDKSGLPSDRFFAERPEGSVSTLKIQRTQQEDSAVYLCASTTEGNQPQHFGDGTRLSIL.

This chain joins TRBV6-1 and TRBJ2-1; 9 bases line up with TRBD1. CDR1 is MNHNS, CDR2 SASEGT, per germline. CDR3 length: 13 amino acids. V lost 6 bases, J lost 9 bases, and 6 bases stayed unmatched. CDR3 coding DNA: TGTGCCAGCAGGGGACAGGGATGGGGTGAGCAGTTCTTC. Its translation is CASRGQGWGEQFF.

This chain links TRBV30 with TRBJ1-1; weak D call: TRBD1 (5 bases). Germline V gives CDR1 GTSNPN, CDR2 SVGIG (reference sequence). Trimming removed 3 bases from V and 1 base from J, with 15 bases in between. This CDR3 is 15 amino acids long. The CDR3 is CAWRGEVTANTEAFF. DNA for the CDR3: TGTGCCTGGAGAGGGGAAGTCACCGCGAACACTGAAGCTTTCTTT.

The chain combines TRBV7-8 with TRBJ2-7; TRBD1 matches 7 bases. The length of the CDR3 is 14 residues. With 5 bases clipped from V and 5 bases from J, the junction kept 9 bases outside the gene matches. Germline CDR1 SGHVS, CDR2 FQNEAQ. The CDR3 region has the DNA TGTGCCAGCAGCCTGGCAAGGGGGCTGGACGAGCAGTACTTC. Protein sequence: CASSLARGLDEQYF.

This clone was recorded once. The V gene is TRBV7-6, the J gene TRBJ1-1; no firm D call. Trimming removed 1 base from V and 8 bases from J, with 14 bases in between. The germline CDR1 and CDR2 sequences are SGHVS and FNYEAQ. The CDR3 is 14 amino acids. CDR3 region: CASSLGLQASEAFF. The CDR3 bases are TGTGCCAGCAGCTTAGGTTTGCAGGCTTCGGAAGCTTTCTTT. Variable domain in full (rest from reference TRBV7-6 and TRBJ1-1): GAGVSQSPRYKVTKRGQDVALRCDPISGHVSLYWYRQALGQGPEFLTYFNYEAQQDKSGLPNDRFSAERPEGSISTLTIQRTEQRDSAMYRCASSLGLQASEAFFGQGTRLTVV.

Here the CDR3 reads CASSLSFYEQYF. DNA of the CDR3: TGTGCCAGCAGCTTATCTTTCTACGAGCAGTACTTC. The rearrangement joins TRBV13 to TRBJ2-5; no clear D. The J call is doubtful: the DNA matches TRBJ2-7 better. Per the germline V gene, CDR1 is PRHDT and CDR2 is FYEKMQ (reference sequence). There are 12 residues in the CDR3.

This sequence joins TRBV7-3 and TRBJ2-1, with a possible D match to TRBD2 (7 bases). Germline V CDR1 and CDR2: SGHTA, FQGTGA. Deletions cut 1 base from V and 6 bases from J, with 22 bases between. The CDR3 runs 18 residues. CDR3 loop: CASSLRSWEGGGRNEQFF. The CDR3, as DNA: TGTGCCAGCAGCTTAAGAAGTTGGGAGGGGGGGGGCCGCAATGAGCAGTTCTTC.

The chain employs TRBV4-1 and TRBJ1-2; 7 bases agree with TRBD1. The CDR3 consists of 16 residues. Germline lookup yields CDR1 MGHRA and CDR2 YSYEKL. The V gene end was trimmed by 0 bases and the J gene end by 2 bases; junction bases not matched to a gene: 6. CDR3 protein: CASSQDRQGSNYGYTF. The CDR3 DNA reads as TGCGCCAGCAGCCAAGATCGACAGGGCTCGAACTATGGCTACACCTTC.

This clone was counted a few times. The chain is built from TRBV30 and TRBJ1-1, with TRBD1 matching over 9 bases. Germline V CDR1 and CDR2: GTSNPN, SVGIG (reference sequence). V trimming: 1 base; J trimming: 8 bases; junction bases outside the gene matches: 8. The CDR3 is 14 amino acids. DNA for the CDR3: TGTGCCTGGAGTGCCCCCACCGGGACAGGGGAAGCTTTCTTT. Protein product: CAWSAPTGTGEAFF.

The V call is TRBV18, the J call TRBJ1-1; D unclear. The CDR3 totals 14 residues. Germline CDR1 reads KGHSH; CDR2 reads LQKENI. Trimming took off 3 bases at V and 1 base at J, with 9 bases between the two ends. The CDR3 here is CASSPVPSNTEAFF. CDR3 sequence (DNA): TGTGCCAGCTCACCCGTTCCCTCGAACACTGAAGCTTTCTTT.

The rearrangement uses TRBV7-3 and TRBJ1-1; D possibly corresponds to TRBD1 (6 bases). The CDR3 contains 13 residues. The V and J ends lost 6 bases and 1 base respectively, with 9 bases between them. The V gene's germline CDR1 is SGHTA and CDR2 FQGTGA. The CDR3 reads CASSSRGNTEAFF. CDR3 DNA sequence: TGTGCCAGCAGTTCCAGGGGGAACACTGAAGCTTTCTTT.

The chain carries TRBV27 and TRBJ2-7, with 9 bases aligning to TRBD1. J was trimmed by 5 bases and V by 5 bases; bases with no gene match: 1. The CDR3 consists of 12 residues. Germline V lookup: CDR1 MNHEY, CDR2 SMNVEV (reference sequence). Here the CDR3 DNA reads TGTGCCAGCAGTGGGACAGGGCACGAGCAGTACTTC. Translated, it gives CASSGTGHEQYF.